The clone carrying this T cell receptor (beta chain) has a handful of counts. Its antigen is currently unknown. MiXCR, run by TCRdb on the 5' RACE reads, gives a single entry per CDR3 protein. Of over 120,000 distinct CDR3 sequences listed, approximately 21% are singletons. The data stem from a study of T-cell memory formation after mild COVID-19. Points from the study as a whole: Contracting clones from day 15 to 85 showed balanced CD4/CD8; later expanders favored CD4+. Prior to infection, memory already included some responding clones, suggesting cross-reactive memory joined.

This TCR came from an adult woman who had mild COVID-19 (a few samples of this study predate the infection). Cell type and time point are not known. The specimen sequenced was PBMCs or a T cell subset sorted from them (not recorded which).

The CDR3 sequence: CSARGGQGRNEKLFF. CDR3 DNA: TGCAGTGCTAGAGGTGGCCAGGGACGAAATGAAAAACTGTTTTTT. V gene TRBV20-1 combines with J gene TRBJ1-4; D may be TRBD1 (5 bases). This CDR3 comprises 15 residues. V was pared by 1 base and J by 5 bases, with 14 bases between. Germline-derived CDR1 and CDR2 are DFQATT and SNEGSKA (reference sequence).